This record covers a single T cell receptor beta chain. Per the study methods: Nucleated cell counts were estimated from reference gene primer amplification. The protocol was immunoSEQ multiplex PCR, while the TCRdb copy is restricted to in-frame clones and leaves out a portion. D and trimming come from the DNA, and the V and J calls and clone size come from that table. The table includes roughly 150,000 clones, roughly 83% detected once. From germline, CDR1 is MGHRA and CDR2 YSYEKL. This CDR3 has 16 residues. With 2 bases removed from V and 3 bases from J, the gap between germline ends came to 14 bases. This record comes from a study of blood T cell repertoires in COVID-19. Study details: PBMCs, B-cell-depleted T cells, or T cells were the source of the cDNA or gDNA that made up the material.

The material sequenced was PBMCs or T cells enriched from blood (not recorded which). The chain is built from TRBV4-1 and TRBJ1-5; possible D gene TRBD1, 6 bases. The source of this sequence is an older man who had been exposed to COVID-19. The CDR3 DNA sequence: TGCGCCAGCAGCCAATCCCCTGACAGGAACAATCAGCCCCAGCATTTT. Translation gives CASSQSPDRNNQPQHF.